The 10 T cell receptor beta chains reported below all come from one sample, sequenced in a study of blood T cell repertoires in COVID-19. The repertoire was sequenced with immunoSEQ multiplex PCR; TCRdb's copy has only in-frame clones and lacks some. The data show some 150,000 clones, around 89% seen once. Sequencing was carried out using peripheral blood. Receptors were obtained from a man aged 60 to 75 with active or convalescent COVID-19.

V is TRBV30 and J is TRBJ1-1; D remains ambiguous. The V end was cut by 5 bases, the J end by 4 bases, with 8 bases between. Germline V gene data show CDR1 as GTSNPN and CDR2 as SVGIG (reference sequence). The length of the CDR3 is 11 residues. The chain's CDR3 is CAWQRGTEAFF. The CDR3 nucleotides read TGTGCCTGGCAGCGGGGCACTGAAGCTTTCTTT.

The CDR3 region is CASTGRDILLYGYTF. The CDR3 DNA is TGTGCCAGCACCGGACGGGACATACTCCTATATGGCTACACCTTC. This chain connects TRBV28 to TRBJ1-2, with D possibly matching TRBD1 (6 bases). The CDR3 extends over 15 amino acids. Germline CDR1 is MDHEN and CDR2 is SYDVKM. V lost 7 bases, J lost 5 bases, and 20 bases lay in between.

J is TRBJ2-1 and V is TRBV7-6; 7 bases align to TRBD1. Germline CDR1 and CDR2: SGHVS and FNYEAQ. The CDR3 sequence is 15 residues long. V lost 5 bases and J lost 2; bases outside the gene matches: 6. The CDR3 bases are TGTGCCAGCAGCCAGGGGGAATGGCCCTACAATGAGCAGTTCTTC. This translates into CASSQGEWPYNEQFF.

This clone appeared a few times. The chain uses TRBV6-5 and TRBJ1-6, with 7 bases that match TRBD1. The CDR3 loop spans 14 amino acids. V lost 8 bases, J lost 10 bases, and 11 bases stayed unmatched. CDR1 is MNHEY, CDR2 SVGAGI, per germline. Written as DNA, the CDR3 is TGTGCCAGCGGCACCGGGACAGTTTACTCACCCCTCCACTTT. Its translation: CASGTGTVYSPLHF.

V and J are TRBV25-1 and TRBJ1-1, with D perhaps TRBD1 (6 bases). This CDR3 has 15 amino acids. The germline V gene encodes CDR1 MGHDK and CDR2 SYGVNS. Trimming removed 0 bases from V and 1 base from J, with 9 bases in between. The chain's CDR3 is CASSEYRTANTEAFF. The DNA of the CDR3 is TGTGCCAGCAGTGAATATAGGACAGCGAACACTGAAGCTTTCTTT. The full variable domain, its missing parts supplied by reference TRBV25-1 and TRBJ1-1, is EADIYQTPRYLVIGTGKKITLECSQTMGHDKMYWYQQDPGMELHLIHYSYGVNSTEKGDLSSESTVSRIRTEHFPLTLESARPSHTSQYLCASSEYRTANTEAFFGQGTRLTVV.

This rearrangement joins TRBV9 to TRBJ2-1; D ambiguous. CDR3 length equals 13 residues. The V gene lost 5 bases and the J gene lost 1 base, with 7 bases spanning the gap. Germline loops: CDR1 SGDLS, CDR2 YYNGEE. The CDR3 coding sequence is TGTGCCAGCAGTTCCGGTTCCTACAATGAGCAGTTCTTC. Translating it yields CASSSGSYNEQFF.

The gene calls are TRBV11-2 and TRBJ1-2; 7 nucleotides agree with TRBD1. V dropped 2 bases and J dropped 0; count of bases not matched to a gene: 6. CDR1 is SGHAT, CDR2 FQNNGV, per germline. The CDR3 runs 16 residues. CDR3 loop: CASSLTGTATNYGYTF. CDR3 sequence (DNA): TGTGCCAGCAGCTTAACCGGGACAGCAACTAACTATGGCTACACCTTC. Variable domain in full (rest from reference TRBV11-2 and TRBJ1-2): EAGVAQSPRYKIIEKRQSVAFWCNPISGHATLYWYQQILGQGPKLLIQFQNNGVVDDSQLPKDRFSAERLKGVDSTLKIQPAKLEDSAVYLCASSLTGTATNYGYTFGSGTRLTVV.

In its sample, this clone was seen a few times. The chain carries TRBV28 and TRBJ2-3; D is unclear. Germline V gene lookup returns CDR1 MDHEN and CDR2 SYDVKM. V lost 3 bases and J lost 0, with 7 bases in between. The length of the CDR3 is 14 residues. Written as DNA, the CDR3 is TGTGCCAGCAGTTTTTTTACTAGCACAGATACGCAGTATTTT. It specifies CASSFFTSTDTQYF.

The rearrangement uses TRBV10-3 and TRBJ2-7, with TRBD2 matching over 10 bases. The CDR3 is 16 amino acids. Germline-derived CDR1 and CDR2 are ENHRY and SYGVKD. Trimming at V came to 3 bases and at J to 4 bases, leaving 9 bases not matched to a gene. In DNA, the CDR3 is TGTGCCATCAGTGAAACTAGCGGGGAGAGGATTTACGAGCAGTACTTC. Translating gives CAISETSGERIYEQYF.

This clone was seen only a few times. V is TRBV4-1 and J is TRBJ2-7; 9 bases are shared with TRBD1. Germline trimming cut 5 bases from V and 3 bases from J; bases unmatched to any gene: 5. The CDR3 is made up of 14 amino acids. The germline CDR1 and CDR2 sequences are MGHRA and YSYEKL. CDR3: CASSIRTGVYEQYF. The CDR3 DNA reads TGCGCCAGCAGCATCCGGACAGGGGTCTACGAGCAGTACTTC.